The 30 T cell receptor beta chains below were found in one sample sequenced in a study of cytomegalovirus exposure and HLA in healthy donors. The study ran its PCR with 60 Vbeta and 13 Jbeta primers. This table comes from immunoSEQ multiplex PCR, and its TCRdb copy is limited to in-frame clones, with some not included. The sample lists about 90,000 clones, approximately 78% seen once, with approximately 4.6% in the top ten. The sample was PBMCs. The origin of the receptors is a woman aged 40-49 years in good health and CMV-seropositive.

Notes on this clone: At one end the junction does not follow the germline gene, possibly because of a read error. The genes are TRBV7-9 and TRBJ2-7; D might be TRBD1 (6 bases). Looked up from germline, CDR1 is SEHNR and CDR2 is FQNEAQ (reference sequence). The CDR3 loop spans 12 amino acids. The CDR3 bases are TGTTCCAGCAGCATACAGGGTTACGAGCAGTACTTC. It encodes CSSSIQGYEQYF.

The chain recombines TRBV2 with TRBJ2-1, with 12 bases identical to TRBD2. Germline-derived CDR1 and CDR2 are SNHLY and FYNNEI. CDR3 length: 16 amino acids. V shed 7 bases, J shed 2 bases, and the junction held 6 bases outside the gene matches. CDR3 coding DNA: TGTGCCAGCAAGACTAGCGGGAGTAGGGCCTACAATGAGCAGTTCTTC. This encodes CASKTSGSRAYNEQFF.

The chain carries TRBV27 and TRBJ1-2; no reliable D call. V lost 3 bases and J lost 0, with 11 bases in between. The CDR3 has 15 amino acids. Germline lookup yields CDR1 MNHEY and CDR2 SMNVEV (reference sequence). DNA of the CDR3: TGTGCCAGCAGTTTGAGGCCGAAGGCTAACTATGGCTACACCTTC. Encoded protein: CASSLRPKANYGYTF.

The chain couples TRBV10-3 to TRBJ2-5, with TRBD2 matching over 10 bases. The better agreement between TRBJ2-7 and the DNA end casts doubt on the J call. CDR1 ENHRY and CDR2 SYGVKD come from the germline V gene. The CDR3 sequence is 16 residues long. The CDR3: CAISELAGRLSYEQYF. CDR3 nucleotides: TGTGCCATCAGTGAACTAGCGGGAAGACTCTCCTACGAGCAGTACTTC.

Here the CDR3 reads CASSLLLAGGEDTQYF. The CDR3 DNA follows: TGTGCCAGCTCACTACTTCTAGCGGGAGGGGAAGATACGCAGTATTTT. The chain uses TRBV18 and TRBJ2-3; the match to TRBD2 covers 12 bases. This CDR3 is built from 16 residues. Germline lookup yields CDR1 KGHSH and CDR2 LQKENI. V was pared by 4 bases and J by 5 bases, with 7 bases of the junction left unmatched.

The rearrangement links TRBV14 to TRBJ2-3; TRBD2 matches 8 bases. Trimming took 4 bases from V and 5 from J; bases not matched to a gene: 8. This CDR3 contains 15 residues. Looked up from germline, CDR1 is SGHDN and CDR2 is FVKESK. As DNA, the CDR3 is TGTGCCAGCAGCCCCAATAGCGGGACCGGAGATACGCAGTATTTT. Protein product: CASSPNSGTGDTQYF.

The genes are TRBV5-1 and TRBJ2-1; 7 positions agree with TRBD1. The CDR3 has 15 amino acids. J gave up 4 bases and V 4 bases, and 8 bases lay outside the gene matches. Per the germline V gene, CDR1 is SGHRS and CDR2 is YFSETQ. CDR3 region: CASSAGTDIYNEQFF. The CDR3 nucleotides are TGCGCCAGCAGCGCCGGGACAGACATTTACAATGAGCAGTTCTTC. Full variable domain (outside the CDR3, taken from reference TRBV5-1 and TRBJ2-1): KAGVTQTPRYLIKTRGQQVTLSCSPISGHRSVSWYQQTPGQGLQFLFEYFSETQRNKGNFPGRFSGRQFSNSRSEMNVSTLELGDSALYLCASSAGTDIYNEQFFGPGTRLTVL.

This chain joins TRBV19 and TRBJ2-7; 8 bases map to TRBD2. V was pared by 3 bases and J by 2 bases, with 15 bases of the junction left unmatched. The CDR3 is 18 amino acids. Germline CDR1 LNHDA, CDR2 SQIVND (reference sequence). CDR3 sequence: CASSISPSVAGGTYEQYF. CDR3 bases: TGTGCCAGTAGTATCTCACCTTCGGTGGCGGGAGGCACCTACGAGCAGTACTTC.

DNA for the CDR3: TGTGCCAGCAGTGGATGGCTAGCGGGAGGCCTTAATCAAAATGAGCAGTTCTTC. Translation gives CASSGWLAGGLNQNEQFF. The gene calls are TRBV27 and TRBJ2-1; 11 bases map to TRBD2. V was pared by 5 bases and J by 7 bases, with 16 bases of the junction left unmatched. The length of the CDR3 is 18 residues. Germline lookup yields CDR1 MNHEY and CDR2 SMNVEV (reference sequence).

This clone appeared a few times. This CDR3 reads CASSQPGQGYGYTF. The DNA for the CDR3 is TGTGCCAGCAGCCAACCGGGACAGGGCTATGGCTACACCTTC. V is TRBV7-8 and J is TRBJ1-2, with 9 positions matching TRBD1. Germline values: CDR1 SGHVS, CDR2 FQNEAQ. Trimming removed 5 bases from V and 4 bases from J; junction bases left unmatched: 5. This CDR3 region has 14 residues.

The gene calls are TRBV18 and TRBJ1-2; 9 nucleotides align to TRBD1. Losses at the gene ends were 5 bases for V and 5 bases for J; bases not matched to a gene: 6. There are 14 residues in the CDR3. The germline V gene has CDR1 KGHSH and CDR2 LQKENI. In DNA form, the CDR3 reads TGTGCCAGCTCAAGCCCGGGACAGGGATATGGCTACACCTTC. Protein product: CASSSPGQGYGYTF.

This clone was found once. This chain uses TRBV5-6 with TRBJ2-6; D gene ambiguous. Germline V gene data show CDR1 as SGHDT and CDR2 as YYEEEE. Trimming left V 2 bases short and J 0 bases short, with 12 bases between. The CDR3 length is 17 residues. Here the CDR3 reads CASSFKHSSSGANVLTF. DNA of the CDR3: TGTGCCAGCAGCTTTAAGCACAGCAGCTCTGGGGCCAACGTCCTGACTTTC.

The V call is TRBV5-4, the J call TRBJ2-7; D gene ambiguous. V lost 1 base to trimming and J lost 0 bases, with 11 bases between them. Germline values: CDR1 SGHNT, CDR2 YYREEE (reference sequence). The CDR3 contains 15 residues. The DNA for the CDR3 is TGTGCCAGCAGCTTGAGAAGCGATCCCTCCTACGAGCAGTACTTC. Its protein is CASSLRSDPSYEQYF.

This clone turned up a few times. This chain uses TRBV7-9 with TRBJ2-1, with a tentative D call TRBD2 (5 bases). V was cut by 5 bases and J by 10 bases, with 24 bases left in between. Germline CDR1 SEHNR, CDR2 FQNEAQ (reference sequence). The CDR3 spans 16 residues. In DNA form, the CDR3 reads TGTGCCAGCAGCCCCCCATCAAGCGGCAATCCGCGGGAGCAGTTCTTC. Its protein is CASSPPSSGNPREQFF.

This clone was seen many times. The chain carries TRBV6-1 and TRBJ2-7; 9 positions match TRBD1. The J segment lost 4 bases and the V segment lost 6 bases, leaving 7 bases of the junction unmatched. This CDR3 contains 14 residues. Germline CDR1 MNHNS, CDR2 SASEGT. The CDR3 region is CASSVGTGQYEQYF. The DNA for the CDR3 is TGTGCCAGCAGCGTCGGGACAGGGCAATACGAGCAGTACTTC.

The V gene is TRBV28, the J gene TRBJ2-7; 9 nucleotides match TRBD1. The CDR3 sequence is 15 residues long. The germline CDR1 and CDR2 sequences are MDHEN and SYDVKM. V gave up 4 bases and J gave up 1 base; unmatched junction bases: 5. The CDR3 DNA reads as TGTGCCAGCAGTTCCTCCGGGACAGGGTCCTACGAGCAGTACTTC. As protein: CASSSSGTGSYEQYF.

The chain couples TRBV27 to TRBJ2-5; D is possibly TRBD1 (7 bases). The CDR3 extends over 15 amino acids. V lost 1 base to trimming and J lost 5 bases, with 14 bases between them. Germline CDR1 reads MNHEY; CDR2 reads SMNVEV (reference sequence). CDR3 region: CASSLLAGGTETQYF. The DNA for the CDR3 is TGTGCCAGCAGTTTATTAGCAGGGGGGACGGAGACCCAGTACTTC.

The rearrangement links TRBV28 to TRBJ2-5; D not certain. Per the germline V gene, CDR1 is MDHEN and CDR2 is SYDVKM. The CDR3 is 14 residues long. V lost 5 bases to trimming and J lost 4 bases, with 14 bases between them. The CDR3 reads CASSLENPRETQYF. As DNA, the CDR3 is TGTGCCAGCAGTCTGGAGAACCCTCGAGAGACCCAGTACTTC. The full variable domain, rest sourced from reference TRBV28 and TRBJ2-5, is DVKVTQSSRYLVKRTGEKVFLECVQDMDHENMFWYRQDPGLGLRLIYFSYDVKMKEKGDIPEGYSVSREKKERFSLILESASTNQTSMYLCASSLENPRETQYFGPGTRLLVL.

This clone showed up just a few times. This chain links TRBV9 with TRBJ2-5; 7 nucleotides line up with TRBD2. The CDR3 sequence is 14 residues long. Germline CDR1 and CDR2: SGDLS and YYNGEE. With V trimmed by 3 bases and J by 3 bases, 5 bases remained unmatched. Here the CDR3 reads CASSAGGGEETQYF. CDR3 DNA: TGTGCCAGCAGCGCGGGGGGAGGCGAAGAGACCCAGTACTTC.

This clone was seen a handful of times. This chain joins TRBV14 and TRBJ1-2; D is ambiguous. Germline CDR1 and CDR2: SGHDN and FVKESK. The V end was cut by 0 bases, the J end by 6 bases, with 8 bases between. CDR3 length equals 13 residues. CDR3 nucleotides: TGTGCCAGCAGCCAAGACTACAGCCATGGCTACACCTTC. This codes for CASSQDYSHGYTF.

The chain has TRBV19 and TRBJ1-1; D might be TRBD1 (5 bases). The V end was cut by 3 bases, the J end by 1 base, with 15 bases between. The CDR3 totals 16 residues. Germline CDR1 is LNHDA and CDR2 is SQIVND (reference sequence). For the CDR3, the DNA is TGTGCCAGTAGTATGCCAGGGACTTATAGGAACACTGAAGCTTTCTTT. This codes for CASSMPGTYRNTEAFF. The full variable domain, in which reference TRBV19 and TRBJ1-1 provide the parts outside the CDR3, is DGGITQSPKYLFRKEGQNVTLSCEQNLNHDAMYWYRQDPGQGLRLIYYSQIVNDFQKGDIAEGYSVSREKKESFPLTVTSAQKNPTAFYLCASSMPGTYRNTEAFFGQGTRLTVV.

The gene calls are TRBV10-3 and TRBJ2-7; D possibly corresponds to TRBD2 (6 bases). Germline CDR1 ENHRY, CDR2 SYGVKD. CDR3 size: 15 residues. The V end was cut by 0 bases, the J end by 5 bases, with 14 bases between. This chain's CDR3 is CAISESTRSSDEQYF. CDR3 nucleotide sequence: TGTGCCATCAGTGAGTCGACTAGATCATCCGACGAGCAGTACTTC.

This chain uses TRBV11-3 with TRBJ2-3; 8 bases line up with TRBD1. The CDR3 runs to 16 residues. In germline, CDR1 is SGHNT, CDR2 YENEEA. Germline trimming cut 3 bases from V and 0 bases from J; bases unmatched to any gene: 5. The CDR3 loop is CASSLARQGSTDTQYF. In nucleotides, the CDR3 is TGTGCCAGCAGCTTGGCGAGACAGGGGAGCACAGATACGCAGTATTTT.

This clone has a handful of counts. The rearrangement links TRBV10-3 to TRBJ2-1; D remains ambiguous. CDR1 and CDR2 from the germline V gene are ENHRY and SYGVKD. The CDR3 is made up of 14 amino acids. Trimming removed 4 bases at V and 0 bases at J, with 7 bases between. Here the CDR3 DNA reads TGTGCCATCAGTGTTGATAGCTCCTACAATGAGCAGTTCTTC. Encoded protein: CAISVDSSYNEQFF.

The chain carries TRBV5-8 and TRBJ2-7; TRBD1 is a possible D gene (5 bases). The CDR3 has 13 amino acids. The V and J ends lost 7 bases and 0 bases respectively, with 11 bases between them. Per germline, CDR1 SGHTS and CDR2 YDEGEE. Here the CDR3 DNA reads TGTGCCAGCCGTTTCCAGGGCTCCTACGAGCAGTACTTC. This gives the protein CASRFQGSYEQYF. The variable domain in full, completed from reference TRBV5-8 and TRBJ2-7, reads EAGVTQSPTHLIKTRGQQATLRCSPISGHTSVYWYQQALGLGLQFLLWYDEGEERNRGNFPPRFSGRQFPNYSSELNVNALELEDSALYLCASRFQGSYEQYFGPGTRLTVT.

The J gene is TRBJ1-2, the V gene TRBV2; D ambiguous. This CDR3 comprises 14 residues. Germline V gene lookup returns CDR1 SNHLY and CDR2 FYNNEI. V lost 7 bases and J lost 0, with 12 bases in between. The DNA of the CDR3 is TGTGCCAGCAAGCCCTTCGGGGCTAACTATGGCTACACCTTC. Translating it yields CASKPFGANYGYTF.

The V call is TRBV25-1, the J call TRBJ1-2; perhaps TRBD1 as D (5 bases). The V gene lost 2 bases and the J gene lost 8 bases, with 6 bases spanning the gap. CDR1 MGHDK and CDR2 SYGVNS come from the germline V gene. This CDR3 is built from 11 residues. Here the CDR3 reads CASSEGGGYTF. DNA of the CDR3: TGTGCCAGCAGTGAAGGGGGGGGCTACACCTTC.

CDR3 residues: CASSLAPLSSGGIYEQYF. In nucleotides, the CDR3 is TGTGCCAGCAGCTTAGCGCCCCTATCTAGCGGGGGGATCTACGAGCAGTACTTC. This rearrangement joins TRBV7-9 to TRBJ2-7, with TRBD2 identical over 11 bases. The CDR3 sequence is 18 residues long. Germline-derived CDR1 and CDR2 are SEHNR and FQNEAQ (reference sequence). V gave up 0 bases and J gave up 3 bases; unmatched junction bases: 10.

CDR3 sequence: CASEGAPLFEPQHF. CDR3 coding DNA: TGTGCCAGTGAGGGGGCGCCATTGTTTGAGCCCCAGCATTTT. The chain joins TRBV19 to TRBJ1-5; the match to TRBD1 covers 7 bases. V was clipped by 8 bases and J by 8 bases; unmatched bases: 12. Germline V gives CDR1 LNHDA, CDR2 SQIVND (reference sequence). The length of the CDR3 is 14 residues.

The rearrangement uses TRBV19 and TRBJ1-2, with D possibly TRBD1 on 6 matching bases. With 7 bases removed from V and 8 bases from J, the gap between germline ends came to 20 bases. The CDR3 spans 14 residues. CDR1 and CDR2 (germline): LNHDA, SQIVND (reference sequence). The CDR3 here is CASTPGQITRGYTF. The DNA for the CDR3 is TGTGCCAGTACCCCGGGACAAATAACGCGGGGCTACACCTTC.